A selection of T cell receptor beta chains follows, all from one sample in a study of cytomegalovirus exposure and HLA in healthy donors. Produced via immunoSEQ multiplex PCR; TCRdb's table is partial and in-frame only. The table shows more than 150,000 clones, with about three quarters occurring only once. Material for sequencing was PBMCs. The receptor source for this set is a woman in her thirties or forties in good health and CMV-seropositive. CDR3s include the opening cysteine and the closing phenylalanine or tryptophan. A D gene is named only where the DNA matches it firmly. For some rows the clone size is stated as once, few or many, or as a class when expanded; others skip it.

V: TRBV15; D: TRBD1; size: NA; J: TRBJ1-4; CDR3: CATSRIPGQGEKLFF; DNA: TGTGCCACCAGCAGAATCCCGGGACAGGGAGAAAAACTGTTTTTT
V: TRBV6-1; D: NA; size: NA; J: TRBJ2-2; CDR3: CASSDQAGYNTGELFF; DNA: TGTGCCAGCAGTGATCAGGCGGGTTATAACACCGGGGAGCTGTTTTTT
V: TRBV20-1; D: NA; size: NA; J: TRBJ1-2; CDR3: CSARHRDGYTF; DNA: TGCAGTGCTAGGCACAGGGATGGCTACACCTTC
V: TRBV6-5; D: TRBD1; size: once; J: TRBJ1-2; CDR3: CASRAPFDRADGYTF; DNA: TGTGCCAGCAGAGCCCCCTTCGACAGGGCAGATGGCTACACCTTC
V: TRBV28; D: NA; size: NA; J: TRBJ1-2; CDR3: CASSAGGNYGYTF; DNA: TGTGCCAGCAGTGCAGGTGGCAACTATGGCTACACCTTC
V: TRBV6-6; D: TRBD2; size: few; J: TRBJ2-2; CDR3: CASRPSSGNTGELFF; DNA: TGTGCCAGCAGACCCTCTAGCGGAAACACCGGGGAGCTGTTTTTT
V: TRBV30; D: NA; size: once; J: TRBJ2-6; CDR3: CAWGRPVGSGANGLTF; DNA: TGTGCCTGGGGTCGCCCGGTGGGGTCTGGGGCCAACGGCCTGACTTTC
V: TRBV5-1; D: NA; size: NA; J: TRBJ2-5; CDR3: CASSSTGIQETQYF; DNA: TGCGCCAGCAGCTCTACCGGGATCCAAGAGACCCAGTACTTC
V: TRBV15; D: TRBD2; size: few; J: TRBJ2-1; CDR3: CATSRDLTSGGDEQFF; DNA: TGTGCCACCAGCAGAGATCTAACTAGCGGGGGAGATGAGCAGTTCTTC
V: TRBV2; D: NA; size: few; J: TRBJ1-2; CDR3: CASSTNDWGYTF; DNA: TGTGCCAGCAGTACAAACGACTGGGGCTACACCTTC
V: TRBV6-6; D: NA; size: NA; J: TRBJ2-2; CDR3: CASSSPNTGELFF; DNA: TGTGCCAGCAGTTCTCCGAACACCGGGGAGCTGTTTTTT
V: TRBV5-4; D: NA; size: once; J: TRBJ1-2; CDR3: CASSLDRARVSYTF; DNA: TGTGCCAGCAGCTTGGACAGGGCTCGCGTAAGCTACACCTTC
V: TRBV7-9; D: TRBD1; size: NA; J: TRBJ1-2; CDR3: CSSSLAPGGFTYGYTF; DNA: TGTTCCAGCAGCTTAGCTCCAGGGGGATTCACCTATGGCTACACCTTC
V: TRBV7-8; D: NA; size: once; J: TRBJ1-1; CDR3: CASAGATEAFF; DNA: TGTGCCAGCGCAGGGGCCACTGAAGCTTTCTTT
V: TRBV5-4; D: TRBD1; size: once; J: TRBJ1-1; CDR3: CASSAGGPGSNTEAFF; DNA: TGTGCCAGCAGCGCAGGGGGCCCAGGAAGCAACACTGAAGCTTTCTTT
V: TRBV15; D: NA; size: NA; J: TRBJ2-7; CDR3: CATSSVDSPYEQYF; DNA: TGTGCCACCAGCAGTGTCGATAGCCCCTACGAGCAGTACTTC
V: TRBV5-8; D: NA; size: NA; J: TRBJ2-7; CDR3: CASSEGNKGIPTDYEQYF; DNA: TGTGCCAGCAGTGAAGGTAACAAGGGGATACCTACCGATTACGAGCAGTACTTC
V: TRBV6-5; D: TRBD2; size: NA; J: TRBJ2-3; CDR3: CASGSGGAADTQYF; DNA: TGTGCCAGCGGAAGCGGGGGGGCAGCAGATACGCAGTATTTT
V: TRBV30; D: NA; size: once; J: TRBJ1-1; CDR3: CAWNRLYGGDTEAFF; DNA: TGTGCCTGGAACCGGCTTTACGGGGGGGACACTGAAGCTTTCTTT
V: TRBV7-8; D: NA; size: NA; J: TRBJ2-7; CDR3: CASSLAVSGSYEQYF; DNA: TGTGCCAGCAGCTTAGCGGTTAGCGGCTCCTACGAGCAGTACTTC
V: TRBV28; D: NA; size: few; J: TRBJ1-3; CDR3: CASSRSWSDTIYF; DNA: TGTGCCAGCAGTCGATCATGGTCAGACACCATATATTTT
V: TRBV9; D: NA; size: NA; J: TRBJ2-1; CDR3: CASSSSGSSYNEQFF; DNA: TGTGCCAGCAGCTCCTCGGGGAGCTCCTACAATGAGCAGTTCTTC
V: TRBV27; D: NA; size: NA; J: TRBJ2-3; CDR3: CASSPPPGTPTDTQYF; DNA: TGTGCCAGCAGCCCTCCTCCAGGAACCCCCACAGATACGCAGTATTTT
V: TRBV28; D: NA; size: NA; J: TRBJ1-6; CDR3: CASSLRSGLGSPLHF; DNA: TGTGCCAGCAGTTTACGATCAGGGCTTGGTTCACCCCTCCACTTT
V: TRBV19; D: NA; size: once; J: TRBJ1-5; CDR3: CASTYKLPGVSIGTRVNQPQHF; DNA: TGTGCCAGTACTTATAAACTTCCTGGAGTGAGTATCGGGACAAGGGTCAATCAGCCCCAGCATTTT
V: TRBV11-2; D: TRBD2; size: NA; J: TRBJ2-5; CDR3: CASSMYPAGRTDETQYF; DNA: TGTGCCAGCAGCATGTACCCAGCGGGGCGGACGGATGAGACCCAGTACTTC
V: TRBV6-5; D: NA; size: NA; J: TRBJ1-2; CDR3: CASSGTGRDGYTF; DNA: TGTGCCAGCAGTGGAACAGGGCGTGACGGCTACACCTTC
V: TRBV19; D: TRBD1; size: NA; J: TRBJ1-5; CDR3: CASSKSGTGSSNQPQHF; DNA: TGTGCCAGTAGTAAATCCGGGACAGGGAGTAGCAATCAGCCCCAGCATTTT
V: TRBV15; D: NA; size: once; J: TRBJ2-7; CDR3: CATSREVRGAYEQYF; DNA: TGTGCCACCAGCAGAGAAGTTCGGGGAGCCTACGAGCAGTACTTC
V: TRBV4-3; D: NA; size: NA; J: TRBJ1-2; CDR3: CASSQDLAAAYTF; DNA: TGCGCCAGCAGCCAAGATCTCGCGGCAGCCTACACCTTC
V: TRBV27; D: NA; size: NA; J: TRBJ1-1; CDR3: CASSFRPRLVTEAFF; DNA: TGTGCCAGCAGTTTCCGCCCCCGACTGGTGACTGAAGCTTTCTTT
V: TRBV27; D: NA; size: NA; J: TRBJ1-6; CDR3: CASSLSTPPGYSPLHF; DNA: TGTGCCAGCAGTTTATCTACCCCTCCGGGGTATTCACCCCTCCACTTT
V: TRBV10-3; D: NA; size: NA; J: TRBJ2-3; CDR3: CAISGVTDTQYF; DNA: TGTGCCATCAGCGGGGTCACAGATACGCAGTATTTT
V: TRBV4-1; D: TRBD1; size: NA; J: TRBJ1-4; CDR3: CASHPGPLQGTFNEKLFF; DNA: TGCGCCAGCCACCCCGGCCCCCTACAGGGGACCTTTAATGAAAAACTGTTTTTT
V: TRBV2; D: TRBD2; size: NA; J: TRBJ2-7; CDR3: CASSGASGVGSYEQYF; DNA: TGTGCCAGCAGTGGGGCTAGCGGGGTTGGCTCCTACGAGCAGTACTTC
V: TRBV14; D: NA; size: NA; J: TRBJ2-3; CDR3: CASSQGGRTPTDTQYF; DNA: TGTGCCAGCAGCCAAGGGGGAAGGACACCCACAGATACGCAGTATTTT
V: TRBV11-1; D: NA; size: few; J: TRBJ2-7; CDR3: CASSFGVMIEQYF; DNA: TGTGCCAGCAGCTTCGGGGTCATGATAGAGCAGTACTTC
V: TRBV18; D: TRBD1; size: NA; J: TRBJ1-1; CDR3: CASSPPDRVGTEAFF; DNA: TGTGCCAGCTCACCCCCGGACAGGGTTGGGACTGAAGCTTTCTTT
V: TRBV29-1; D: NA; size: NA; J: TRBJ1-4; CDR3: CSVDRGSGEKLFF; DNA: TGCAGCGTTGACAGGGGATCTGGTGAAAAACTGTTTTTT
V: TRBV29-1; D: NA; size: NA; J: TRBJ1-2; CDR3: CSVRGAGSYGYTF; DNA: TGCAGCGTCCGGGGGGCAGGTAGCTATGGCTACACCTTC
V: TRBV14; D: NA; size: few; J: TRBJ2-1; CDR3: CASSLRDTHNEQFF; DNA: TGTGCCAGCAGCCTCCGGGACACTCACAATGAGCAGTTCTTC
V: TRBV4-1; D: TRBD1; size: NA; J: TRBJ1-3; CDR3: CASSQDRGLGNTIYF; DNA: TGCGCCAGCAGCCAAGACAGGGGGCTTGGAAACACCATATATTTT
V: TRBV9; D: TRBD2; size: NA; J: TRBJ2-2; CDR3: CASSVGLAGGLGELFF; DNA: TGTGCCAGCAGCGTTGGACTAGCGGGGGGGCTAGGGGAGCTGTTTTTT
V: TRBV10-3; D: NA; size: once; J: TRBJ1-2; CDR3: CAISALRVFNYRSGYTF; DNA: TGTGCCATCAGTGCCCTCAGGGTTTTCAATTATCGTAGTGGCTACACCTTC
V: TRBV6-6; D: NA; size: NA; J: TRBJ1-1; CDR3: CASRPDRRDTEAFF; DNA: TGTGCCAGCAGACCTGACAGAAGGGACACTGAAGCTTTCTTT
V: TRBV15; D: TRBD2; size: NA; J: TRBJ2-1; CDR3: CATSRVGGGYNEQFF; DNA: TGTGCCACCAGCAGAGTAGGCGGGGGGTACAATGAGCAGTTCTTC
V: TRBV6-5; D: NA; size: NA; J: TRBJ1-2; CDR3: CASSYSPRERGGYTF; DNA: TGTGCCAGCAGTTACTCGCCCAGGGAACGAGGTGGCTACACCTTC
V: TRBV28; D: TRBD1; size: NA; J: TRBJ2-2; CDR3: CASSSPGTANTGELFF; DNA: TGTGCCAGCAGTTCACCCGGGACAGCGAACACCGGGGAGCTGTTTTTT
V: TRBV19; D: TRBD1; size: NA; J: TRBJ2-7; CDR3: CASSTSGTGVYEQYF; DNA: TGTGCCAGTAGTACTTCCGGGACAGGGGTCTACGAGCAGTACTTC
V: TRBV27; D: TRBD2; size: NA; J: TRBJ2-7; CDR3: CASSLYPSGALYEQYF; DNA: TGTGCCAGCAGTTTATATCCTAGCGGGGCCTTATACGAGCAGTACTTC
V: TRBV5-1; D: NA; size: few; J: TRBJ2-3; CDR3: CASSLASSVDTQYF; DNA: TGCGCCAGCAGCTTGGCCTCTAGTGTAGATACGCAGTATTTT
V: TRBV9; D: TRBD1; size: NA; J: TRBJ1-2; CDR3: CASSHSTGAVNYGYTF; DNA: TGTGCCAGCAGCCATTCGACAGGGGCTGTTAACTATGGCTACACCTTC
V: TRBV2; D: NA; size: NA; J: TRBJ1-1; CDR3: CASSDTGNTEAFF; DNA: TGTGCCAGCAGTGATACCGGGAACACTGAAGCTTTCTTT
V: TRBV19; D: NA; size: NA; J: TRBJ1-5; CDR3: CASSRAGDNQPQHF; DNA: TGTGCCAGTAGTAGGGCAGGGGACAATCAGCCCCAGCATTTT